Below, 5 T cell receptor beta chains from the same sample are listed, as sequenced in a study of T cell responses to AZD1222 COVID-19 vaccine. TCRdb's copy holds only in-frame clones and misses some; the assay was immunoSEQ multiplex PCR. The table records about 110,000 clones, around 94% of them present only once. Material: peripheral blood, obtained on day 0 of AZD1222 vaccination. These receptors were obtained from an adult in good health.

CDR3 loop: CASSQPGQGVSGYGYTF. As DNA, the CDR3 is TGCGCCAGCAGCCAGCCGGGACAGGGAGTATCTGGTTATGGCTACACCTTC. V is TRBV5-1 and J is TRBJ1-2; TRBD1 agrees at 9 bases. The CDR3 loop spans 17 amino acids. Germline CDR1 SGHRS, CDR2 YFSETQ. V lost 4 bases and J lost 5; bases outside the gene matches: 15.

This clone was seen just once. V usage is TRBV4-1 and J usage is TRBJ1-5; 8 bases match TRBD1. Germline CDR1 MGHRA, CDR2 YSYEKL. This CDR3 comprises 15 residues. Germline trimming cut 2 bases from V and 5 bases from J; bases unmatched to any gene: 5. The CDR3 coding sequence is TGCGCCAGCAGCCAACGGACAGGGAAAGATCAGCCCCAGCATTTT. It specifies CASSQRTGKDQPQHF.

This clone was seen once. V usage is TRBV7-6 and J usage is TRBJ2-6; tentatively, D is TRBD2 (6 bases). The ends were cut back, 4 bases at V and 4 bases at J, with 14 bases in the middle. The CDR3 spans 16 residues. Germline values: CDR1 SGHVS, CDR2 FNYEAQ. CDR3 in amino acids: CASSSLSGEGANVLTF. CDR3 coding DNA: TGTGCCAGCAGCTCCCTTTCGGGGGAAGGGGCCAACGTCCTGACTTTC.

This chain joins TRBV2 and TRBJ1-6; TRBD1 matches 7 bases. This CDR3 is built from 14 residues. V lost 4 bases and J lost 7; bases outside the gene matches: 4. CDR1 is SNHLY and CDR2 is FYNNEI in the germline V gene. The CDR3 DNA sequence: TGTGCCAGCAGTGTCGACAGGGCGAATTCACCCCTCCACTTT. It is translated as CASSVDRANSPLHF.

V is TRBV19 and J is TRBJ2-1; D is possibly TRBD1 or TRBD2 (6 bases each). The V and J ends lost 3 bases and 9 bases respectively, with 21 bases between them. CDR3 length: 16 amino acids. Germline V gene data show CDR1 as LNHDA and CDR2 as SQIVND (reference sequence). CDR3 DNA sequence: TGTGCCAGTAGTATTTTCCAGGGGTTGGGAGGAATTGAGCAGTTCTTC. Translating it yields CASSIFQGLGGIEQFF.